This passage covers 22 T cell receptor beta chains from one sample sequenced in a study of shared clonotypes between healthy human individuals. Assay used: immunoSEQ multiplex PCR; TCRdb lists only in-frame clones, some missing. The sample lists approximately 530,000 clones, around 96% occurring once. Source material: naive CD4+ T cells sorted from blood. As to subset: CD45RA+ positively selected. All receptors derive from a woman between 25 and 40 years old in good health.

CDR3 nucleotide sequence: TGTGCCAGTAGTCCCTCCGCGTGGCAGGGGGCATTGGAGCAGTTCTTC. Translated, it gives CASSPSAWQGALEQFF. This chain uses TRBV19 with TRBJ2-1; 8 nucleotides match TRBD1. Germline CDR1 is LNHDA and CDR2 is SQIVND (reference sequence). J was trimmed by 10 bases and V by 5 bases; bases with no gene match: 16. The CDR3 runs to 16 residues.

The rearrangement links TRBV30 to TRBJ2-7, with 11 bases that match TRBD2. Per germline, CDR1 GTSNPN and CDR2 SVGIG (reference sequence). The CDR3 loop spans 17 amino acids. V lost 0 bases, J lost 1 base, and 8 bases stayed unmatched. In DNA form, the CDR3 reads TGTGCCTGGAGTGTACCCGGGACTAGCGGAGCATCCTACGAGCAGTACTTC. Translated, it gives CAWSVPGTSGASYEQYF.

In this sample, this clone turned up once. This chain joins TRBV29-1 and TRBJ1-2; D remains unclear. Between the trimmed V and J ends, which lost 7 bases and 0 bases, there was a span of 15 bases. This CDR3 comprises 14 residues. Germline V CDR1 and CDR2: SQVTM, ANQGSEA. The CDR3 loop reads CSATPRETNYGYTF. CDR3 DNA: TGCAGCGCTACACCCCGGGAAACTAACTATGGCTACACCTTC. The full variable domain, rest sourced from reference TRBV29-1 and TRBJ1-2, is SAVISQKPSRDICQRGTSLTIQCQVDSQVTMMFWYRQQPGQSLTLIATANQGSEATYESGFVIDKFPISRPNLTFSTLTVSNMSPEDSSIYLCSATPRETNYGYTFGSGTRLTVV.

This clone was recorded once. The J gene is TRBJ2-7, the V gene TRBV23-1; the D gene is possibly TRBD1 (6 bases). TRBV23-1 is marked as an open reading frame, function uncertain. V lost 11 bases, J lost 0 bases, and 11 bases lay in between. This CDR3 spans 12 amino acids. The CDR3 protein is CAGPGHSYEQYF. The CDR3 DNA follows: TGCGCCGGTCCGGGACACTCCTACGAGCAGTACTTC.

This chain links TRBV7-9 with TRBJ2-3, with 14 positions matching TRBD2. J was trimmed by 4 bases and V by 5 bases; bases with no gene match: 5. Germline-derived CDR1 and CDR2 are SEHNR and FQNEAQ (reference sequence). This CDR3 has 16 residues. The CDR3 nucleotides read TGTGCCAGCAGCCCCTGGGGACTAGCGGGGGCAGATACGCAGTATTTT. As protein: CASSPWGLAGADTQYF. Full variable domain (outside the CDR3, taken from reference TRBV7-9 and TRBJ2-3): DTGVSQNPRHKITKRGQNVTFRCDPISEHNRLYWYRQTLGQGPEFLTYFQNEAQLEKSRLLSDRFSAERPKGSFSTLEIQRTEQGDSAMYLCASSPWGLAGADTQYFGPGTRLTVL.

This chain joins TRBV19 and TRBJ1-2; D unresolved. CDR3 length equals 16 residues. The germline CDR1 and CDR2 sequences are LNHDA and SQIVND (reference sequence). The V gene lost 3 bases and the J gene lost 3 bases, with 17 bases spanning the gap. Written as DNA, the CDR3 is TGTGCCAGTAGTATGGACGGTACCCGGAAATACTATGGCTACACCTTC. As protein: CASSMDGTRKYYGYTF.

The rearrangement uses TRBV18 and TRBJ2-7; 11 bases fit TRBD1. Germline CDR1 and CDR2: KGHSH and LQKENI. CDR3 length: 15 residues. Trimming at V came to 1 base and at J to 2 bases, leaving 1 base not matched to a gene. CDR3 in amino acids: CASSPRGQGAYEQYF. The CDR3 nucleotides are TGTGCCAGCTCACCACGGGGACAGGGGGCCTACGAGCAGTACTTC.

This clone has only one observation. The rearrangement joins TRBV28 to TRBJ2-6; no clear D gene. V lost 3 bases, J lost 1 base, and 7 bases lay in between. Germline V gene data show CDR1 as MDHEN and CDR2 as SYDVKM. There are 15 residues in the CDR3. CDR3 sequence reads: CASSFMGSGANVLTF. The CDR3 DNA is TGTGCCAGCAGTTTTATGGGATCTGGGGCCAACGTCCTGACTTTC.

The V gene is TRBV5-1, the J gene TRBJ2-1; the D gene is possibly TRBD2 (6 bases). Trimming removed 4 bases from V and 5 bases from J, with 16 bases in between. CDR3 length: 15 residues. Looked up from germline, CDR1 is SGHRS and CDR2 is YFSETQ. CDR3 residues: CASSRRRASNNEQFF. The CDR3 DNA is TGCGCCAGCAGCCGACGGAGGGCCTCAAACAATGAGCAGTTCTTC. Using reference TRBV5-1 and TRBJ2-1 for the parts outside the CDR3, the full variable domain is KAGVTQTPRYLIKTRGQQVTLSCSPISGHRSVSWYQQTPGQGLQFLFEYFSETQRNKGNFPGRFSGRQFSNSRSEMNVSTLELGDSALYLCASSRRRASNNEQFFGPGTRLTVL.

V gene TRBV6-6 combines with J gene TRBJ2-6, with a tentative D call TRBD1 (5 bases). The germline CDR1 and CDR2 sequences are MNHNY and SVGAGI (reference sequence). V was clipped by 6 bases and J by 3 bases, with 12 bases between them. CDR3 length: 15 residues. The CDR3 bases are TGTGCCAGCAGCCCAGGGATAGGTGGGGCCAACGTCCTGACTTTC. Protein product: CASSPGIGGANVLTF.

The chain's CDR3 is CASSPQGNTEAFF. The CDR3 nucleotides read TGTGCCAGCAGCCCACAGGGAAACACTGAAGCTTTCTTT. The chain recombines TRBV27 with TRBJ1-1; D is perhaps TRBD1 (6 bases). This CDR3 region has 13 residues. Germline V lookup: CDR1 MNHEY, CDR2 SMNVEV (reference sequence). V shed 6 bases and J shed 2 bases, with 10 bases lying between them.

The CDR3 here is CASTSPGLADPGHSYEQYF. The CDR3 nucleotides are TGTGCCAGCACCTCCCCGGGACTAGCGGACCCGGGGCACTCCTACGAGCAGTACTTC. This chain joins TRBV28 and TRBJ2-7, with 11 positions matching TRBD2. Unmatched junction bases numbered 17, after V lost 7 bases and J lost 0 bases. CDR3 size: 19 residues. Looked up from germline, CDR1 is MDHEN and CDR2 is SYDVKM. The whole variable domain, remainder taken from reference TRBV28 and TRBJ2-7, is DVKVTQSSRYLVKRTGEKVFLECVQDMDHENMFWYRQDPGLGLRLIYFSYDVKMKEKGDIPEGYSVSREKKERFSLILESASTNQTSMYLCASTSPGLADPGHSYEQYFGPGTRLTVT.

The chain uses TRBV28 and TRBJ1-5; D is ambiguous. This CDR3 spans 15 amino acids. V lost 3 bases and J lost 5, with 14 bases in between. Germline CDR1 MDHEN, CDR2 SYDVKM. This CDR3 reads CASSFEAGNYQPQHF. DNA of the CDR3: TGTGCCAGCAGTTTTGAGGCAGGAAACTATCAGCCCCAGCATTTT.

V gene TRBV19 combines with J gene TRBJ2-1; D is ambiguous. Germline CDR1 is LNHDA and CDR2 is SQIVND (reference sequence). The CDR3 is made up of 16 amino acids. V was cut by 6 bases and J by 0 bases, with 15 bases left in between. For the CDR3, the DNA is TGTGCCAGTAGCACGCAACATGGAAGCTCCTACAATGAGCAGTTCTTC. Translated, it gives CASSTQHGSSYNEQFF.

The rearrangement joins TRBV6-5 to TRBJ2-7, with D tentatively TRBD2 (5 bases). Between the trimmed V and J ends, which lost 5 bases and 6 bases, there was a span of 11 bases. The CDR3 runs to 12 residues. Germline V lookup: CDR1 MNHEY, CDR2 SVGAGI. The CDR3: CASSRSGGEQYF. Here the CDR3 DNA reads TGTGCCAGCAGTAGGTCTGGAGGCGAGCAGTACTTC.

V and J are TRBV28 and TRBJ2-5; either TRBD1 or TRBD2 may fit D (5 bases each). TRBJ2-7 explains the end of the DNA better; the J call may be wrong. Germline V gene data show CDR1 as MDHEN and CDR2 as SYDVKM. The CDR3 runs to 15 residues. The CDR3 sequence: CASSLWQGAGDEQYF. The CDR3 coding sequence is TGTGCCAGCAGTTTATGGCAGGGAGCCGGGGACGAGCAGTACTTC.

The chain has TRBV9 and TRBJ1-5; 12 nucleotides agree with TRBD1. This CDR3 region has 16 residues. The V segment lost 4 bases and the J segment 6 bases; nucleotides outside the gene matches: 8. CDR1 and CDR2 from the germline V gene are SGDLS and YYNGEE. CDR3 sequence reads: CASSSGTGGRSQPQHF. The DNA of the CDR3 is TGTGCCAGCAGCTCCGGGACAGGGGGCCGGAGTCAGCCCCAGCATTTT.

The chain links TRBV28 to TRBJ2-5; no firm D call. This CDR3 has 12 amino acids. With 5 bases removed from V and 7 bases from J, the gap between germline ends came to 11 bases. Germline values: CDR1 MDHEN, CDR2 SYDVKM. The CDR3 reads CASSPPPGTQYF. The CDR3 nucleotides are TGTGCCAGCAGTCCGCCACCGGGGACCCAGTACTTC.

The V gene is TRBV6-5, the J gene TRBJ1-4, with a possible D match to TRBD1 (5 bases). This CDR3 region has 14 residues. Germline CDR1 and CDR2: MNHEY and SVGAGI. Between the trimmed V and J ends, which lost 4 bases and 3 bases, there was a span of 9 bases. CDR3 nucleotide sequence: TGTGCCAGCAGTTTCAGGGTTTCTAATGAAAAACTGTTTTTT. Translation gives CASSFRVSNEKLFF.

The table lists this clone with a count of one. The rearrangement joins TRBV19 to TRBJ2-2; maybe TRBD2 (5 bases). Trimming removed 0 bases at V and 6 bases at J, with 14 bases between. The V gene's germline CDR1 is LNHDA and CDR2 SQIVND (reference sequence). This CDR3 is 16 amino acids long. This chain's CDR3 is CASSIEPGYGSGELFF. As DNA, the CDR3 is TGTGCCAGTAGTATAGAACCGGGATACGGATCCGGGGAGCTGTTTTTT.

This chain connects TRBV18 to TRBJ1-2; 10 bases align to TRBD1. The CDR3 spans 15 residues. The germline V gene has CDR1 KGHSH and CDR2 LQKENI. Trimming took 3 bases from V and 3 from J; bases not matched to a gene: 4. This CDR3 is CASSPRDRGDYGYTF. DNA for the CDR3: TGTGCCAGCTCACCGCGGGACAGGGGAGACTATGGCTACACCTTC.

This clone came up once. The rearrangement links TRBV6-5 to TRBJ2-7; weak D call: TRBD1 (6 bases). The CDR3 covers 14 residues. Germline-derived CDR1 and CDR2 are MNHEY and SVGAGI. With 0 bases removed from V and 5 bases from J, the gap between germline ends came to 11 bases. CDR3 amino acids: CASSYSYRDHEQYF. In DNA, the CDR3 is TGTGCCAGCAGTTACTCCTACAGGGACCACGAGCAGTACTTC.